This T cell receptor beta chain emerged from a study of Ad26.COV2.S vaccination and SARS-CoV-2 variants. Overall study: Participants got Ad26.COV2.S intramuscularly, once or twice 56 days apart. Study-wide points: Whether participants received vaccine or placebo, their non-spike TCR breadth was similar. It was vaccine recipients, not placebo recipients, who had the higher spike-specific TCR breadth.

The germline V and J ends were trimmed by 1 base and 4 bases, with 8 bases remaining between them. Germline CDR1 LGHNT, CDR2 FRNRAP. The CDR3 contains 14 residues. Repertoires were generated with immunoSEQ multiplex PCR, while TCRdb's copy carries only in-frame clones and drops some. The table lists 350,000 to 400,000 clones, about 89% of them singletons, with around 1.9% in the top ten. Stated treatment: roughly 19 received Ad26.COV2.S at low or high dose, single or two shots; about five received placebo; per-sample allocation not given. Repertoires come from day 63 after the first vaccine or placebo injection. SARS-CoV-2 spike from the Wuhan strain was encoded by the vaccine, an Ad26 vector. This clone was seen just once. Its antigen is undetermined.

The sample here was peripheral blood, taken in a trial of Ad26.COV2.S vaccine versus placebo. The source is a person aged 18 to 65 who received the Ad26.COV2.S COVID-19 vaccine or a placebo. The rearrangement uses TRBV12-5 and TRBJ1-5, with D hard to call. The CDR3 here is CASGLGESNQPQHF. As DNA, the CDR3 is TGTGCTAGTGGTTTGGGTGAGAGTAATCAGCCCCAGCATTTT.